A single sample is the source of the 2 T cell receptor beta chains below, sequenced in a study of beta chain features in type 1 diabetes. The study reverse transcribed the entire isolated RNA, so it sequenced expressed TCRB transcripts. The method was immunoSEQ multiplex PCR; TCRdb's version includes in-frame clones alone and lacks a portion of them. The sample holds more than 350,000 clones, roughly an eighth seen once. Sequencing used naive CD4+ T cells from blood. These receptors all come from a woman in her late teens or twenties in good health.

Comment on this clone: At one end the junction does not follow the germline gene, possibly because of a read error. The rearrangement joins TRBV29-1 to TRBJ2-3; TRBD2 aligns across 7 bases. The CDR3 is 12 amino acids. Germline V lookup: CDR1 SQVTM, CDR2 ANQGSEA. CDR3 DNA: TGCACCGTTAGACTAGCCCCAGATACGCAGTATTTT. This codes for CTVRLAPDTQYF.

This clone was detected a few times. The gene calls are TRBV18 and TRBJ1-1; D not certain. CDR3 length equals 13 residues. The V gene's germline CDR1 is KGHSH and CDR2 LQKENI. Trimming cost V 3 bases and J 5 bases, with 10 bases left between them. CDR3 nucleotide sequence: TGTGCCAGCTCACCGCAGTCTGGGACTGAAGCTTTCTTT. Amino acid sequence: CASSPQSGTEAFF.